This passage covers 22 T cell receptor beta chains from one sample sequenced in a study of T cell clonotyping in hematopoietic cell transplantation. Some clones are missing from TCRdb's copy, which holds only in-frame ones; the method was immunoSEQ multiplex PCR. The sample shows thousands of clones, 70% to 85% of them seen only once. The material sequenced was PBMCs, taken 100 days after allogeneic stem cell transplant. The receptor source for this set is a male patient in his forties or fifties who had an allogeneic stem cell transplant from an unrelated donor, so the T cells may come from the graft donor. Some clones in this sample may be carry-over from other donors' samples.

This clone was counted only a few times. In DNA form, the CDR3 reads TGTGCCAGCAGGGCCAGGGGGAGGGAGACCCAGTACTTC. It yields the protein CASRARGRETQYF. The chain has TRBV28 and TRBJ2-5, with D maybe TRBD1 (7 bases). V gave up 6 bases and J gave up 5 bases, with 13 bases separating them. The CDR3 runs to 13 residues. Germline CDR1 is MDHEN and CDR2 is SYDVKM.

By share, this clone ranks as large. J is TRBJ2-7 and V is TRBV27; tentatively, D is TRBD2 (6 bases). CDR1 and CDR2 (germline): MNHEY, SMNVEV (reference sequence). Deletions cut 5 bases from V and 7 bases from J, with 15 bases between. This CDR3 is built from 13 residues. The CDR3: CASSPTVAGEQYF. CDR3 nucleotide sequence: TGTGCCAGCAGTCCGACGGTGGCGGGAGAGCAGTACTTC.

In its sample, this clone was seen a few times. This sequence joins TRBV5-6 and TRBJ2-1; D ambiguous. In germline, CDR1 is SGHDT, CDR2 YYEEEE. V dropped 4 bases and J dropped 6 bases, with 17 bases sitting between them. This CDR3 has 15 amino acids. The CDR3 region has the DNA TGTGCCAGCAGCCCGAAGGATCTAGAGTTCAATGAGCAGTTCTTC. It is translated as CASSPKDLEFNEQFF.

The chain's CDR3 is CASSFLPSNTGELFF. The CDR3 nucleotides are TGTGCCAGCAGCTTTCTTCCCTCGAACACCGGGGAGCTGTTTTTT. V and J are TRBV5-6 and TRBJ2-2; D gene uncertain. Germline V gene lookup returns CDR1 SGHDT and CDR2 YYEEEE. V lost 2 bases to trimming and J lost 0 bases, with 8 bases between them. CDR3 length: 15 residues.

The chain recombines TRBV6-6 with TRBJ1-1; D gene uncertain. With 2 bases removed from V and 3 bases from J, the gap between germline ends came to 4 bases. Per germline, CDR1 MNHNY and CDR2 SVGAGI (reference sequence). This CDR3 has 12 residues. DNA of the CDR3: TGTGCCAGCAGTTACGCCCACACTGAAGCTTTCTTT. Translated: CASSYAHTEAFF.

The V gene is TRBV18, the J gene TRBJ1-1; D unclear. V shed 1 base and J shed 3 bases, with 6 bases lying between them. CDR1 is KGHSH and CDR2 is LQKENI in the germline V gene. CDR3 size: 13 residues. CDR3 sequence: CASSPRQDTEAFF. The CDR3, as DNA: TGTGCCAGCTCACCACGGCAGGACACTGAAGCTTTCTTT.

The rearrangement uses TRBV6-1 and TRBJ1-4, with a weak D call TRBD1 (5 bases). This CDR3 region has 12 residues. Per the germline V gene, CDR1 is MNHNS and CDR2 is SASEGT. V shed 8 bases and J shed 7 bases, with 11 bases lying between them. As DNA, the CDR3 is TGTGCCAGCGAGGGGACGTTTGAAAAACTGTTTTTT. Amino acids: CASEGTFEKLFF.

The chain links TRBV7-6 to TRBJ2-3; 9 bases agree with TRBD1. This CDR3 region has 13 residues. Germline assignment: CDR1 SGHVS and CDR2 FNYEAQ. The junction had 0 bases not matched to a gene; V was cut back by 8 bases and J by 0 bases. CDR3 region: CASGTGSTDTQYF. The CDR3, as DNA: TGTGCCAGCGGGACAGGGAGCACAGATACGCAGTATTTT.

This rearrangement joins TRBV5-4 to TRBJ2-5; 7 bases fit TRBD1. V shed 1 base and J 2 bases; nucleotides not matched to a gene: 5. The CDR3 covers 15 residues. Germline values: CDR1 SGHNT, CDR2 YYREEE (reference sequence). CDR3 region: CASSLPGTVQETQYF. Here the CDR3 DNA reads TGTGCCAGCAGCTTGCCCGGGACAGTTCAAGAGACCCAGTACTTC.

The rearrangement links TRBV9 to TRBJ2-3; D remains unclear. Germline V gene lookup returns CDR1 SGDLS and CDR2 YYNGEE. This CDR3 region has 13 residues. Trimming cost V 0 bases and J 6 bases, with 8 bases left between them. The CDR3 spells CASSVGRSDTQYF. DNA of the CDR3: TGTGCCAGCAGCGTAGGAAGGAGTGATACGCAGTATTTT.

The CDR3 region is CAQTDRETQYF. DNA for the CDR3: TGTGCCCAGACAGACAGGGAGACCCAGTACTTC. The chain recombines TRBV30 with TRBJ2-5, with a possible D match to TRBD1 (6 bases). V lost 8 bases and J 5 bases, leaving 12 bases between the germline ends. CDR3 length: 11 amino acids. Per the germline V gene, CDR1 is GTSNPN and CDR2 is SVGIG (reference sequence). The whole variable domain, remainder taken from reference TRBV30 and TRBJ2-5, is SQTIHQWPATLVQPVGSPLSLECTVEGTSNPNLYWYRQAAGRGLQLLFYSVGIGQISSEVPQNLSASRPQDRQFILSSKKLLLSDSGFYLCAQTDRETQYFGPGTRLLVL.

In its sample, this clone was seen once. The chain links TRBV5-1 to TRBJ1-2, with D possibly matching TRBD1 (5 bases). This CDR3 has 14 residues. Trimming shortened V by 0 bases and J by 6 bases, and 12 bases separated the two germline ends. In germline, CDR1 is SGHRS, CDR2 YFSETQ. CDR3 in DNA: TGCGCCAGCAGCTTGGGCCCAGGGTATGATGGCTACACCTTC. It specifies CASSLGPGYDGYTF.

The V and J genes are TRBV14 and TRBJ1-6, with no clear D. CDR1 and CDR2 from the germline V gene are SGHDN and FVKESK. V shed 4 bases and J shed 16 bases, with 14 bases lying between them. The CDR3 is 12 residues long. CDR3 region: CASSPPAGGLHF. CDR3 sequence (DNA): TGTGCCAGCAGCCCTCCTGCCGGAGGACTCCACTTT.

This sequence joins TRBV6-5 and TRBJ2-7; the match to TRBD1 covers 7 bases. CDR1 and CDR2 from the germline V gene are MNHEY and SVGAGI. The CDR3 is 15 amino acids. The trim removed 0 bases at V and 3 bases at J, leaving 5 bases unmatched. The CDR3 DNA reads as TGTGCCAGCAGTTACTCGGCCGGGACAGTCTACGAGCAGTACTTC. It is translated as CASSYSAGTVYEQYF.

The chain links TRBV5-6 to TRBJ1-5; D remains ambiguous. CDR1 and CDR2 (germline): SGHDT, YYEEEE. V was clipped by 3 bases and J by 7 bases, with 17 bases between them. The CDR3 is 15 residues long. The CDR3 region has the DNA TGTGCCAGCAGCTCTACCCATCTCCTCGGGCAGCCCCAGCATTTT. As protein: CASSSTHLLGQPQHF.

The J gene is TRBJ1-1, the V gene TRBV5-4; D may be TRBD1 (5 bases). Per germline, CDR1 SGHNT and CDR2 YYREEE (reference sequence). The CDR3 spans 13 residues. The ends were cut back, 2 bases at V and 6 bases at J, with 11 bases in the middle. The CDR3, as DNA: TGTGCCAGCAGCTTAGCAGGGATCCCTGAAGCTTTCTTT. Amino acid sequence: CASSLAGIPEAFF.

The chain employs TRBV5-6 and TRBJ1-2; D is ambiguous. In germline, CDR1 is SGHDT, CDR2 YYEEEE. This CDR3 spans 12 amino acids. V was trimmed by 0 bases and J by 4 bases, leaving 4 bases between them. The CDR3 DNA is TGTGCCAGCAGCTTGGGTCCCTATGGCTACACCTTC. It specifies CASSLGPYGYTF. The variable domain in full, completed from reference TRBV5-6 and TRBJ1-2, reads DAGVTQSPTHLIKTRGQQVTLRCSPKSGHDTVSWYQQALGQGPQFIFQYYEEEERQRGNFPDRFSGHQFPNYSSELNVNALLLGDSALYLCASSLGPYGYTFGSGTRLTVV.

The chain uses TRBV19 and TRBJ1-5, with a tentative D call TRBD1 (6 bases). This CDR3 has 16 amino acids. Germline-derived CDR1 and CDR2 are LNHDA and SQIVND (reference sequence). V was pared by 0 bases and J by 4 bases, with 13 bases between. The CDR3 nucleotides read TGTGCCAGTAGTATAGATGGGAGGGGGTGGAATCAGCCCCAGCATTTT. Protein: CASSIDGRGWNQPQHF.

The chain joins TRBV30 to TRBJ1-1; TRBD1 matches 7 bases. The CDR3 loop spans 11 amino acids. Per the germline V gene, CDR1 is GTSNPN and CDR2 is SVGIG (reference sequence). The ends lost 2 bases at V and 13 bases at J; junction bases unmatched: 7. CDR3 amino acids: CAWSLSTGDFF. In DNA form, the CDR3 reads TGTGCCTGGAGTCTCTCTACAGGGGATTTCTTT.

The rearrangement links TRBV30 to TRBJ1-5, with D maybe TRBD1 (6 bases). Germline CDR1 reads GTSNPN; CDR2 reads SVGIG (reference sequence). CDR3 length: 16 amino acids. V lost 2 bases and J 3 bases, leaving 17 bases between the germline ends. CDR3 protein: CAWSPTHRDSNQPQHF. DNA for the CDR3: TGTGCCTGGAGTCCGACCCACAGGGATTCCAATCAGCCCCAGCATTTT.

This clone occurred a few times. The J gene is TRBJ1-4, the V gene TRBV5-4; D remains unclear. The CDR3 extends over 15 amino acids. Germline V CDR1 and CDR2: SGHNT, YYREEE (reference sequence). The V end was cut by 0 bases, the J end by 4 bases, with 10 bases between. Here the CDR3 DNA reads TGTGCCAGCAGCTTGGGCAAGACTGATAATGAAAAACTGTTTTTT. Amino acid sequence: CASSLGKTDNEKLFF.

This clone was detected a few times. The chain carries TRBV10-3 and TRBJ2-2; 12 bases fit TRBD1. There are 15 residues in the CDR3. CDR1 ENHRY and CDR2 SYGVKD come from the germline V gene. After removal of 11 bases from V and 3 bases from J, the junction contained 7 bases not matched to a gene. Here the CDR3 reads CAAGQGAADTGELFF. The CDR3 nucleotides read TGTGCCGCGGGACAGGGGGCGGCGGACACCGGGGAGCTGTTTTTT.